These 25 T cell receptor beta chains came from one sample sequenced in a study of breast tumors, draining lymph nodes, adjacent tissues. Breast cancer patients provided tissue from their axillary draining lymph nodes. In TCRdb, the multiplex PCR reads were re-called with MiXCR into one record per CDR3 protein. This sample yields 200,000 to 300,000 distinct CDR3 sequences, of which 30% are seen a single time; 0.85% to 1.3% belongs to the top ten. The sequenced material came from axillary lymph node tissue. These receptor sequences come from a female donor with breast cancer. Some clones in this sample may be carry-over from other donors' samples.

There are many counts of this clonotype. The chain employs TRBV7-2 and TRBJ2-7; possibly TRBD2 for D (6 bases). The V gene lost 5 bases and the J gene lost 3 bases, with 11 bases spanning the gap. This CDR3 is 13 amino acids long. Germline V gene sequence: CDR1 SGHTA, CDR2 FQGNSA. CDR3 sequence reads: CASSPTAGYEQYF. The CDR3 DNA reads TGTGCCAGCAGCCCGACAGCGGGCTACGAGCAGTACTTC.

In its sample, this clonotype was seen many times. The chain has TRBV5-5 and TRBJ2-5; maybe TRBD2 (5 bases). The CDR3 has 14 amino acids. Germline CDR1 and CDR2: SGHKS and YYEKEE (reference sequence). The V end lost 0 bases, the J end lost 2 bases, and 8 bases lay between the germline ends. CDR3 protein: CASSLGPGQETQYF. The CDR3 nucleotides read TGTGCCAGCAGCTTGGGTCCGGGACAAGAGACCCAGTACTTC.

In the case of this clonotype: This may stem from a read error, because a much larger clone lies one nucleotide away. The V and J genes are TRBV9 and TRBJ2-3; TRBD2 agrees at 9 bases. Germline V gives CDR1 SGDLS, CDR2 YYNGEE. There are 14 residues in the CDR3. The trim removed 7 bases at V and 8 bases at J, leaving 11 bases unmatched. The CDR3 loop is CASGYSGGGGTQYF. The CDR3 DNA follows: TGTGCCAGCGGCTATAGCGGGGGTGGAGGTACGCAGTATTTT.

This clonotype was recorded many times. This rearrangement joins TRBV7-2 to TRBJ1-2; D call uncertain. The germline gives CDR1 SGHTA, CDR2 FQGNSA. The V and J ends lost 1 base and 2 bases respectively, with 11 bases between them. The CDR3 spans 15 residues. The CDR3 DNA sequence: TGTGCCAGCAGCTTAGTTATAGGGCAGAACTATGGCTACACCTTC. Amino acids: CASSLVIGQNYGYTF.

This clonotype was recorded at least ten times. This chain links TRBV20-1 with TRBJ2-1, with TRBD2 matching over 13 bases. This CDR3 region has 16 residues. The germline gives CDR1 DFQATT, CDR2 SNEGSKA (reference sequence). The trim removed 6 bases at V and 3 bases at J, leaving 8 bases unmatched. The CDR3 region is CSATGLAGRFYNEQFF. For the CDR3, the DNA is TGCAGTGCGACGGGACTAGCGGGAAGGTTCTACAATGAGCAGTTCTTC.

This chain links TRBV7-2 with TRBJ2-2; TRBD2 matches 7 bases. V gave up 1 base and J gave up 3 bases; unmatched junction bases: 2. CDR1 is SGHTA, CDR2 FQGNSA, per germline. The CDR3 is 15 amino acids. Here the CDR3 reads CASSLGGRDTGELFF. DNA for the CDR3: TGTGCCAGCAGCTTAGGGGGGAGGGACACCGGGGAGCTGTTTTTT. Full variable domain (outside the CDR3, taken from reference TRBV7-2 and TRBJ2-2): GAGVSQSPSNKVTEKGKDVELRCDPISGHTALYWYRQSLGQGLEFLIYFQGNSAPDKSGLPSDRFSAERTGGSVSTLTIQRTQQEDSAVYLCASSLGGRDTGELFFGEGSRLTVL.

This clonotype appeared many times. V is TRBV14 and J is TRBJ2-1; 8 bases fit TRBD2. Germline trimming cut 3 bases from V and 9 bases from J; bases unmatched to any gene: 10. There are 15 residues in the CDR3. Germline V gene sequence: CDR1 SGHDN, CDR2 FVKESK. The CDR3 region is CASSHRAGARGEQFF. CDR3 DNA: TGTGCCAGCAGCCATAGAGCGGGAGCGAGGGGTGAGCAGTTCTTC.

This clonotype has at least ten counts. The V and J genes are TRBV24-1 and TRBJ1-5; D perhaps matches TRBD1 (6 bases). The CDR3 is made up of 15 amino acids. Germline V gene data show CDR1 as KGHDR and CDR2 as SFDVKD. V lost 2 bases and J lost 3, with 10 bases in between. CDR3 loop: CATSDSQGINQPQHF. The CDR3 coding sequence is TGTGCCACCAGTGATTCCCAGGGGATCAATCAGCCCCAGCATTTT.

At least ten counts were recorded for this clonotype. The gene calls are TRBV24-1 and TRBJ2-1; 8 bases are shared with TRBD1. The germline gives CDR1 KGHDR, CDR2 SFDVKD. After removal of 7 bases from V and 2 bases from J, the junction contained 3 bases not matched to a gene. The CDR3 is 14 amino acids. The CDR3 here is CATSGQGTYNEQFF. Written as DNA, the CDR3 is TGTGCCACCAGCGGACAGGGTACCTACAATGAGCAGTTCTTC.

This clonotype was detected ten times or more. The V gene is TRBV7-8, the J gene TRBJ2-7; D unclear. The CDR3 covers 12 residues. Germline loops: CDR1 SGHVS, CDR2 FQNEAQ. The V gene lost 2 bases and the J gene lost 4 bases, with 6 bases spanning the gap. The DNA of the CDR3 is TGTGCCAGCAGCTTAACCTCTTACGAGCAGTACTTC. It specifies CASSLTSYEQYF.

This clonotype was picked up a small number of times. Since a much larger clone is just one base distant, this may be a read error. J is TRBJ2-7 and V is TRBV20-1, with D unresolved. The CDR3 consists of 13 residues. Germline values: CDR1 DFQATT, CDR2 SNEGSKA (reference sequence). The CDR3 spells CGAQPSGSYEQYF. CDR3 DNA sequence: TGCGGTGCTCAACCCTCGGGCTCCTACGAGCAGTACTTC.

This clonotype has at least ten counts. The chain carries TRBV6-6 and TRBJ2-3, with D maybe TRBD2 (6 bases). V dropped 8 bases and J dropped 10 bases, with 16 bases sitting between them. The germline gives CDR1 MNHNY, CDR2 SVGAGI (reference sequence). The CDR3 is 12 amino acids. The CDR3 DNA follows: TGTGCCAGCCTCGGGGGTACCGGTCCGCAGTATTTT. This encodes CASLGGTGPQYF.

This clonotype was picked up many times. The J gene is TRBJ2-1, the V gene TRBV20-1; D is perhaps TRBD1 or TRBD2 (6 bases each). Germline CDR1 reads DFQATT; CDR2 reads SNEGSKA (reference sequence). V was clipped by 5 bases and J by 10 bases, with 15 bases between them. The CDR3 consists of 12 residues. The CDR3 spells CSAGGQRAEQFF. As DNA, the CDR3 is TGCAGTGCTGGGGGGCAGCGGGCAGAGCAGTTCTTC.

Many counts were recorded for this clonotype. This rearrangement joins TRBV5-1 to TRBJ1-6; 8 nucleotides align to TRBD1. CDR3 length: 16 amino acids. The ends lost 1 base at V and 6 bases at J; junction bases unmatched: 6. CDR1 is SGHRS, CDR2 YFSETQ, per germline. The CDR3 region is CASSLQGQGGNSPLHF. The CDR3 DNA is TGCGCCAGCAGCTTGCAAGGACAGGGCGGTAATTCACCCCTCCACTTT.

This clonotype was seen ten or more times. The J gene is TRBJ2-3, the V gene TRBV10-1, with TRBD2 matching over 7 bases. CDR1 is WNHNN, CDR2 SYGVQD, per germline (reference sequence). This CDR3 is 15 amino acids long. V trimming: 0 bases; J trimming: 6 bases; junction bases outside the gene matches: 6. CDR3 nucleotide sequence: TGCGCCAGCAGTGAGTCGGGCGCGGGAGTTGATACGCAGTATTTT. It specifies CASSESGAGVDTQYF.

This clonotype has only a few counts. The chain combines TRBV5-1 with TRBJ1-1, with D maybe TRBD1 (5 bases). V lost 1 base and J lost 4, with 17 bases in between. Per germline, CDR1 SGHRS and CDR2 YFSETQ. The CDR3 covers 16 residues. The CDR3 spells CASSLSGAGSSTEAFF. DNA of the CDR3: TGCGCCAGCAGCTTGTCCGGGGCAGGGTCTAGCACTGAAGCTTTCTTT.

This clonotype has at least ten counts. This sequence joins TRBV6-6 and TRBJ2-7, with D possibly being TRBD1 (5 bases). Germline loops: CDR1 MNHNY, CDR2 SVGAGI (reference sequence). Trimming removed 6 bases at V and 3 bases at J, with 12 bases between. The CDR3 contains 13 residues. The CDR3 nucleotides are TGTGCCAGCAGCCCGACCAGGGTCTACGAGCAGTACTTC. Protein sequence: CASSPTRVYEQYF.

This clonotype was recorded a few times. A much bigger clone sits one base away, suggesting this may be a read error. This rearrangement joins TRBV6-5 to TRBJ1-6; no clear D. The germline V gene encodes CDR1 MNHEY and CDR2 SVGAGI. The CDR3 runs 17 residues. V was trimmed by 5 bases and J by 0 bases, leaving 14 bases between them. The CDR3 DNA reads TGTGCCAGCAGTCACCACAGCCATAGCTCCTATAATTCACCCCTCCACTTT. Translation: CASSHHSHSSYNSPLHF.

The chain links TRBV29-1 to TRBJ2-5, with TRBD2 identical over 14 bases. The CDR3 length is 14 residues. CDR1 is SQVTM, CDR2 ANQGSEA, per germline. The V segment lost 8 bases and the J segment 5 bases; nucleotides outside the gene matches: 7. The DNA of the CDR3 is TGCAGCCGCCTGACTAGCGGGAGGGCCGAGACCCAGTACTTC. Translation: CSRLTSGRAETQYF.

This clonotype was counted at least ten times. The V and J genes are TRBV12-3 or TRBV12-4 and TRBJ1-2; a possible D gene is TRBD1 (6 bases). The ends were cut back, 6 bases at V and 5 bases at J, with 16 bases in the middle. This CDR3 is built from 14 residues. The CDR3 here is CASSLKGVRYGYTF. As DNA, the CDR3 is TGTGCCAGCAGCTTAAAGGGGGTACGTTATGGCTACACCTTC.

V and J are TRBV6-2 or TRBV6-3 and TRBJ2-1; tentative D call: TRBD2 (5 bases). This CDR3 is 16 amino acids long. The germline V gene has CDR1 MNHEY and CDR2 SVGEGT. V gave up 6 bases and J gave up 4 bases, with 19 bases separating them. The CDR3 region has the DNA TGTGCCAGCAGGCCGTTGAGGGCTAGCAGTTACAATGAGCAGTTCTTC. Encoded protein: CASRPLRASSYNEQFF.

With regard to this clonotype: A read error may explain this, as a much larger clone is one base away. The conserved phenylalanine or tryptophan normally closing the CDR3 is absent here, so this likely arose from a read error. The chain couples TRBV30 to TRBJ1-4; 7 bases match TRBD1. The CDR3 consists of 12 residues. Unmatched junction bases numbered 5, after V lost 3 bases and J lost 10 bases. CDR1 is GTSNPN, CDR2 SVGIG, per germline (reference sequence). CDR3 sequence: CAWRQGYGKLFL. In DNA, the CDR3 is TGTGCCTGGAGACAGGGGTACGGAAAACTGTTTCTT.

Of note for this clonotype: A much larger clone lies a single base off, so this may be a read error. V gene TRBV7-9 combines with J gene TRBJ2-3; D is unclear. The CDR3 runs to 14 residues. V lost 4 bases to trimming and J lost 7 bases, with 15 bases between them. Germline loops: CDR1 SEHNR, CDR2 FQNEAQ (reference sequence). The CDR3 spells CASSSDDHTHTQYF. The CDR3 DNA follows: TGTGCCAGCAGCTCAGACGACCACACTCATACGCAGTATTTT.

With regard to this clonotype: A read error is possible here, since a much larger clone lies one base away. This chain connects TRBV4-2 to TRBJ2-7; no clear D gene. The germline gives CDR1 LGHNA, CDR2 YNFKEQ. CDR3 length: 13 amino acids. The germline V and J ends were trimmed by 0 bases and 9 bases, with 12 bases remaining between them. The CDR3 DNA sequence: TGTGCCAGCAGCCAAGACGCCCGCTCCGGGCAGTACTTC. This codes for CASSQDARSGQYF.

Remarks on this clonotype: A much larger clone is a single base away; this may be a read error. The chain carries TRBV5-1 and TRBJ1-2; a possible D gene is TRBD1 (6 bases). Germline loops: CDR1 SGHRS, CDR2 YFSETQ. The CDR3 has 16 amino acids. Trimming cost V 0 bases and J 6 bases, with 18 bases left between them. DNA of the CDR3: TGCGCCAGCAGCTTGGCCGGAATCCCCGGGGGCAATGGCTACACCTTC. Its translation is CASSLAGIPGGNGYTF. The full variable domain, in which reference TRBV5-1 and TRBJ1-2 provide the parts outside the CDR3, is KAGVTQTPRYLIKTRGQQVTLSCSPISGHRSVSWYQQTPGQGLQFLFEYFSETQRNKGNFPGRFSGRQFSNSRSEMNVSTLELGDSALYLCASSLAGIPGGNGYTFGSGTRLTVV.